These 25 T cell receptor beta chains share one sample of origin, sequenced in a study of blood T cell repertoires in COVID-19. TCRdb's table, derived via immunoSEQ multiplex PCR, lists solely in-frame clones and lacks some. The sample records some 260,000 clones, 79% being singletons. Sequenced input: peripheral blood. These receptors all come from a woman between 35 and 50 years old with active or convalescent COVID-19.

In DNA, the CDR3 is TGCGCCAGCAGGCGGGACAGTACGAGGGCTTTCTTT. Amino acid sequence: CASRRDSTRAFF. The chain links TRBV4-1 to TRBJ1-1, with 7 bases lining up with TRBD1. CDR1 is MGHRA and CDR2 is YSYEKL in the germline V gene. Losses at the gene ends were 6 bases for V and 11 bases for J; bases not matched to a gene: 9. This CDR3 is 12 amino acids long.

The chain combines TRBV11-2 with TRBJ1-1; D not resolved. The length of the CDR3 is 15 residues. V was cut by 1 base and J by 1 base, with 10 bases left in between. The V gene's germline CDR1 is SGHAT and CDR2 FQNNGV. The CDR3 DNA reads as TGTGCCAGCAGCTTAGTTGGATCAGGGAACACTGAAGCTTTCTTT. Its translation is CASSLVGSGNTEAFF. Full variable domain (rest looked up from reference TRBV11-2 and TRBJ1-1): EAGVAQSPRYKIIEKRQSVAFWCNPISGHATLYWYQQILGQGPKLLIQFQNNGVVDDSQLPKDRFSAERLKGVDSTLKIQPAKLEDSAVYLCASSLVGSGNTEAFFGQGTRLTVV.

The chain recombines TRBV6-5 with TRBJ2-3; 10 nucleotides align to TRBD2. The CDR3 is 15 amino acids. V gave up 8 bases and J gave up 1 base; unmatched junction bases: 6. Germline CDR1 and CDR2: MNHEY and SVGAGI. For the CDR3, the DNA is TGTGCCAGCGGGCTAGCGGGGGAAGGCACAGATACGCAGTATTTT. Translated, it gives CASGLAGEGTDTQYF.

The rearrangement uses TRBV12-3 or TRBV12-4 and TRBJ1-6; no firm D call. The CDR3 runs to 12 residues. Between the trimmed V and J ends, which lost 5 bases and 7 bases, there was a span of 6 bases. The CDR3 nucleotides read TGTGCCAGCAGTAACTCGAATTCACCCCTCCACTTT. Protein sequence: CASSNSNSPLHF.

The chain is built from TRBV10-1 and TRBJ2-5, with 7 positions matching TRBD2. Germline V gene sequence: CDR1 WNHNN, CDR2 SYGVQD (reference sequence). This CDR3 has 14 amino acids. V shed 11 bases, J shed 5 bases, and the junction held 14 bases outside the gene matches. CDR3 in DNA: TGCGCCGCCTCCCCTGGAGGACTAGACGAGACCCAGTACTTC. Translation: CAASPGGLDETQYF.

This clone appeared a single time. This chain joins TRBV15 and TRBJ1-4; D is uncertain. The V end was cut by 4 bases, the J end by 8 bases, with 17 bases between. Germline V CDR1 and CDR2: LNHNV, YYDKDF (reference sequence). The length of the CDR3 is 15 residues. In nucleotides, the CDR3 is TGTGCCACCAGCATTCCGGGGTCCTTTGGGGAAAAACTGTTTTTT. It encodes CATSIPGSFGEKLFF.

The chain recombines TRBV5-1 with TRBJ1-6, with unresolved D. Per germline, CDR1 SGHRS and CDR2 YFSETQ. The CDR3 loop spans 15 amino acids. Trimming cost V 4 bases and J 8 bases, with 16 bases left between them. CDR3 loop: CASSLSTMGDSPLHF. The CDR3 DNA follows: TGCGCCAGCAGCCTTTCAACGATGGGAGATTCACCCCTCCACTTT.

The chain is built from TRBV7-9 and TRBJ1-4; TRBD1 might be the D (6 bases). Trimming left V 6 bases short and J 3 bases short, with 11 bases between. Germline lookup yields CDR1 SEHNR and CDR2 FQNEAQ (reference sequence). The CDR3 loop spans 14 amino acids. CDR3 in DNA: TGTGCCAGCAGGCCGGGACAAGCTAATGAAAAACTGTTTTTT. This translates into CASRPGQANEKLFF. Based on the CDR3 plus reference TRBV7-9 and TRBJ1-4, the full variable domain is DTGVSQNPRHKITKRGQNVTFRCDPISEHNRLYWYRQTLGQGPEFLTYFQNEAQLEKSRLLSDRFSAERPKGSFSTLEIQRTEQGDSAMYLCASRPGQANEKLFFGSGTQLSVL.

This clone showed up just a few times. This chain links TRBV5-6 with TRBJ1-2; D is possibly TRBD1 (6 bases). Looked up from germline, CDR1 is SGHDT and CDR2 is YYEEEE. The CDR3 spans 14 residues. V was pared by 0 bases and J by 8 bases, with 14 bases between. The CDR3 spells CASSLVGHPEGYTF. CDR3 nucleotides: TGTGCCAGCAGCTTGGTGGGACACCCCGAGGGCTACACCTTC.

The chain joins TRBV6-5 to TRBJ2-1; 8 bases match TRBD2. The germline gives CDR1 MNHEY, CDR2 SVGAGI. The trim removed 8 bases at V and 4 bases at J, leaving 7 bases unmatched. The CDR3 totals 14 residues. The CDR3 sequence: CASVKRGTYNEQFF. The CDR3 nucleotides are TGTGCCAGCGTTAAGCGGGGGACTTACAATGAGCAGTTCTTC.

This chain joins TRBV30 and TRBJ1-4; 8 nucleotides align to TRBD1. Germline values: CDR1 GTSNPN, CDR2 SVGIG (reference sequence). The CDR3 is 14 residues long. V gave up 2 bases and J gave up 5 bases; unmatched junction bases: 4. Here the CDR3 reads CAWSRQGPNEKLFF. CDR3 DNA sequence: TGTGCCTGGAGTAGACAGGGGCCAAATGAAAAACTGTTTTTT.

The CDR3 sequence: CASRGGGPSSGNTIYF. The CDR3 region has the DNA TGTGCCAGCAGGGGAGGGGGTCCTAGCTCTGGAAACACCATATATTTT. This rearrangement joins TRBV5-4 to TRBJ1-3, with a weak D call TRBD1 (6 bases). CDR3 length: 16 residues. Germline CDR1 reads SGHNT; CDR2 reads YYREEE (reference sequence). Trimming pared 5 bases from V and 0 bases from J, leaving 15 bases between.

The chain couples TRBV7-6 to TRBJ2-7; D may be TRBD1 (6 bases). The CDR3 sequence is 16 residues long. Germline V CDR1 and CDR2: SGHVS, FNYEAQ. Trimming took off 4 bases at V and 2 bases at J, with 18 bases between the two ends. For the CDR3, the DNA is TGTGCCAGCAGCTCCGCCGTGGACAGATCTCCCTACGAGCAGTACTTC. This gives the protein CASSSAVDRSPYEQYF.

This chain connects TRBV4-2 to TRBJ1-5; maybe TRBD1 (5 bases). Trimming pared 8 bases from V and 1 base from J, leaving 12 bases between. Germline V gene data show CDR1 as LGHNA and CDR2 as YNFKEQ. This CDR3 comprises 14 residues. This chain's CDR3 is CASGLGGSNQPQHF. CDR3 DNA: TGTGCCAGCGGACTCGGGGGGAGCAATCAGCCCCAGCATTTT.

The chain combines TRBV11-2 with TRBJ2-5; maybe TRBD1 (5 bases). The CDR3 length is 17 residues. Germline assignment: CDR1 SGHAT and CDR2 FQNNGV. V shed 1 base and J shed 1 base, with 16 bases lying between them. The CDR3 nucleotides read TGTGCCAGCAGCTTAGTTCCCTCGACAGCCCTCCAAGAGACCCAGTACTTC. Encoded protein: CASSLVPSTALQETQYF.

The chain joins TRBV2 to TRBJ1-2; 7 nucleotides line up with TRBD1. Trimming at V came to 0 bases and at J to 5 bases, leaving 3 bases not matched to a gene. Germline V lookup: CDR1 SNHLY, CDR2 FYNNEI. CDR3 size: 14 residues. DNA of the CDR3: TGTGCCAGCAGTGAAGCGCTGGGACAGTATGGCTACACCTTC. Translation gives CASSEALGQYGYTF.

J is TRBJ1-1 and V is TRBV7-9, with no clear D. Trimming removed 2 bases at V and 7 bases at J, with 11 bases between. This CDR3 spans 13 amino acids. Looked up from germline, CDR1 is SEHNR and CDR2 is FQNEAQ (reference sequence). The CDR3 DNA reads as TGTGCCAGCAGCTTACGGGGAATGGGTGAAGCTTTCTTT. The encoded protein is CASSLRGMGEAFF.

The chain uses TRBV4-1 and TRBJ1-2; no definite D call. This CDR3 region has 14 residues. The germline V gene has CDR1 MGHRA and CDR2 YSYEKL. V was shortened by 4 bases and J by 2 bases, with 11 bases between the two germline ends. CDR3 nucleotide sequence: TGCGCCAGCAGCCCGGGAGGGTTGAACTATGGCTACACCTTC. This codes for CASSPGGLNYGYTF.

This clone came up a few times. Distinct nucleotide sequences in the sample also encode this CDR3. V is TRBV28 and J is TRBJ1-2; D call uncertain. CDR1 and CDR2 from the germline V gene are MDHEN and SYDVKM. V dropped 6 bases and J dropped 1 base, with 21 bases sitting between them. The CDR3 totals 17 residues. The CDR3 is CASSESQTSFRNYGYTF. The CDR3 region has the DNA TGTGCCAGCAGCGAATCTCAGACTAGTTTTCGTAACTATGGCTACACCTTC.

This chain connects TRBV4-2 to TRBJ2-3, with 7 positions matching TRBD2. The junction had 12 bases not matched to a gene; V was cut back by 0 bases and J by 3 bases. The CDR3 loop spans 18 amino acids. Germline CDR1 reads LGHNA; CDR2 reads YNFKEQ. CDR3 in DNA: TGTGCCAGCAGCCAAGAGGTCTGGGGGGGGAGCACGACAGATACGCAGTATTTT. It translates to CASSQEVWGGSTTDTQYF.

In nucleotides, the CDR3 is TGTGCCAGCAGTATTACAGGGGGCGGCTATGGCTACACCTTC. It translates to CASSITGGGYGYTF. This chain links TRBV6-5 with TRBJ1-2; 9 bases match TRBD1. The CDR3 consists of 14 residues. V lost 5 bases to trimming and J lost 4 bases; unmatched junction nucleotides: 5. In germline, CDR1 is MNHEY, CDR2 SVGAGI.

The gene calls are TRBV28 and TRBJ2-1; D is perhaps TRBD2 (6 bases). CDR1 and CDR2 from the germline V gene are MDHEN and SYDVKM. CDR3 size: 13 residues. V gave up 7 bases and J gave up 4 bases, with 11 bases separating them. The CDR3 DNA is TGTGCCAGCATCGGCGGGATTTACAATGAGCAGTTCTTC. Its translation is CASIGGIYNEQFF.

V usage is TRBV5-1 and J usage is TRBJ1-4; no clear D. CDR1 is SGHRS and CDR2 is YFSETQ in the germline V gene. V was clipped by 0 bases and J by 0 bases, with 9 bases between them. The CDR3 runs 16 residues. The CDR3 DNA reads as TGCGCCAGCAGCTTGGGCGGGTCTACAACTAATGAAAAACTGTTTTTT. Its protein product is CASSLGGSTTNEKLFF.

The rearrangement links TRBV11-1 to TRBJ2-6, with D unresolved. Per the germline V gene, CDR1 is SGHAT and CDR2 is FQDESV (reference sequence). CDR3 length equals 14 residues. Trimming removed 0 bases from V and 5 bases from J, with 5 bases in between. The CDR3 reads CASSLAGRANVLTF. CDR3 in DNA: TGTGCCAGCAGCTTAGCGGGCAGGGCCAACGTCCTGACTTTC.

This chain links TRBV5-1 with TRBJ2-2, with D possibly being TRBD1 (5 bases). This CDR3 spans 15 amino acids. V was shortened by 0 bases and J by 3 bases, with 9 bases between the two germline ends. In germline, CDR1 is SGHRS, CDR2 YFSETQ. CDR3 in amino acids: CASSLGQSYTGELFF. CDR3 sequence (DNA): TGCGCCAGCAGCTTGGGACAGAGCTACACCGGGGAGCTGTTTTTT.